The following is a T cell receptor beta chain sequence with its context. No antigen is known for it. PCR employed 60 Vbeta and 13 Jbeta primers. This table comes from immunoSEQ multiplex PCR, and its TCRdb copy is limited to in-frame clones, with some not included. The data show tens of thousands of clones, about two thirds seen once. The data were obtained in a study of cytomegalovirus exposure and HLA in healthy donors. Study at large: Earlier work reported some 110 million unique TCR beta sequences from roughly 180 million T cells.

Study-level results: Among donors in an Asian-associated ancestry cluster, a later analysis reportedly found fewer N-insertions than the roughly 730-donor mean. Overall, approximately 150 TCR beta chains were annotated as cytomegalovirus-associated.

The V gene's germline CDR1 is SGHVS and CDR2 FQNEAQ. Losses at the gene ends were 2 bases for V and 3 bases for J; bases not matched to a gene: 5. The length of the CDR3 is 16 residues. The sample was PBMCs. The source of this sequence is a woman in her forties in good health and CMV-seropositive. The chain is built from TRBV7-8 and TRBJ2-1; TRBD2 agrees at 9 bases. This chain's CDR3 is CASSLSGGRGYNEQFF. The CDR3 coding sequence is TGTGCCAGCAGCTTAAGCGGGGGGCGTGGCTACAATGAGCAGTTCTTC.